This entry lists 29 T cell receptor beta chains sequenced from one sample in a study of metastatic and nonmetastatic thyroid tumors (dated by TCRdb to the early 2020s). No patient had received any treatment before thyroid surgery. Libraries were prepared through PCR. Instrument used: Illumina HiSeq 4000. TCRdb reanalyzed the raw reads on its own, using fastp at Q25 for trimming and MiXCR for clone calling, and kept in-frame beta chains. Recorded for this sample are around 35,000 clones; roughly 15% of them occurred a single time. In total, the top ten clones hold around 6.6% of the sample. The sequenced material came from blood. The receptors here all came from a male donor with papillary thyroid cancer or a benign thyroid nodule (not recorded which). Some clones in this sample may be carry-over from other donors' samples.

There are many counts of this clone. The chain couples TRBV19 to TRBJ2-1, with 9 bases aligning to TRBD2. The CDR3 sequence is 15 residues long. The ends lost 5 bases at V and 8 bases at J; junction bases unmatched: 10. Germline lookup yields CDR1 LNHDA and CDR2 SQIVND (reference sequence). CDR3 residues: CASSVISSGADEQFF. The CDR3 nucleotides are TGTGCCAGTAGTGTCATCTCTAGCGGGGCAGATGAGCAGTTCTTC.

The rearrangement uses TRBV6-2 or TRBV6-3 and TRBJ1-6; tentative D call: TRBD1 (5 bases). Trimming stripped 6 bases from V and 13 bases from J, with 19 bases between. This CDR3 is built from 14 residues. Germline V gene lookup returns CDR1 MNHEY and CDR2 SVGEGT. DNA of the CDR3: TGTGCCAGCAGGAGTCCCGGTACATGGGACCCCCTCCACTTT. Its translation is CASRSPGTWDPLHF.

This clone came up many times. CDR3 loop: CASSLTLGQAHQPQHF. CDR3 DNA sequence: TGCGCCAGCAGCTTGACCCTGGGACAGGCCCATCAGCCCCAGCATTTT. This chain links TRBV5-1 with TRBJ1-5, with TRBD1 matching 8 bases. Germline lookup yields CDR1 SGHRS and CDR2 YFSETQ. CDR3 length: 16 residues. V shed 1 base and J 5 bases; nucleotides not matched to a gene: 8.

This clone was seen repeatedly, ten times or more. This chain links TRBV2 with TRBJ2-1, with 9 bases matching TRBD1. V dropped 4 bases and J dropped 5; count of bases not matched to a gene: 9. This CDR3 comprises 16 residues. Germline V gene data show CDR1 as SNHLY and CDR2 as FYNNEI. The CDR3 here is CASSAPGTGIDNEQFF. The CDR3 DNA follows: TGTGCCAGCAGTGCCCCGGGGACAGGGATCGACAATGAGCAGTTCTTC.

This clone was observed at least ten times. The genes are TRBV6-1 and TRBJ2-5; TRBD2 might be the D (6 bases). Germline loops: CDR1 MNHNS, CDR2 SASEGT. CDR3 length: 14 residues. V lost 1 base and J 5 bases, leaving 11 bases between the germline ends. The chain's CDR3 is CASSEGEELETQYF. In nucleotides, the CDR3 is TGTGCCAGCAGTGAAGGGGAGGAGCTTGAGACCCAGTACTTC.

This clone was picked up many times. CDR3 nucleotides: TGCGCCAGTCGACAGGGGGTCGACTATGGCTACACCTTC. Translating gives CASRQGVDYGYTF. The chain is built from TRBV10-1 and TRBJ1-2; 9 bases are a match to TRBD1. CDR1 WNHNN and CDR2 SYGVQD come from the germline V gene (reference sequence). This CDR3 spans 13 amino acids. J lost 3 bases, V lost 9 bases, and 5 bases had no gene match.

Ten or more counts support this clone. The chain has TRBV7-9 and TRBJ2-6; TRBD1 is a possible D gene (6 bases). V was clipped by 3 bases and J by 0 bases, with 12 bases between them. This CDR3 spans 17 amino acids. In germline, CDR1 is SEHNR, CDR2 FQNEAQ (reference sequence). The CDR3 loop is CASSLGTGISGANVLTF. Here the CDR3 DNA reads TGTGCCAGCAGCTTGGGAACAGGGATCTCTGGGGCCAACGTCCTGACTTTC. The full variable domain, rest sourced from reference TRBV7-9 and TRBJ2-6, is DTGVSQNPRHKITKRGQNVTFRCDPISEHNRLYWYRQTLGQGPEFLTYFQNEAQLEKSRLLSDRFSAERPKGSFSTLEIQRTEQGDSAMYLCASSLGTGISGANVLTFGAGSRLTVL.

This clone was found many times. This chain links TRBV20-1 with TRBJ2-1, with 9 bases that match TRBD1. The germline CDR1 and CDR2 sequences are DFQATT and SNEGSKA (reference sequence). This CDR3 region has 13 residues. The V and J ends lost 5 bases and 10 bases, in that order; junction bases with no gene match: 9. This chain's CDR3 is CSARGQGTREQFF. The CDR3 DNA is TGCAGTGCTCGAGGACAGGGGACACGGGAGCAGTTCTTC.

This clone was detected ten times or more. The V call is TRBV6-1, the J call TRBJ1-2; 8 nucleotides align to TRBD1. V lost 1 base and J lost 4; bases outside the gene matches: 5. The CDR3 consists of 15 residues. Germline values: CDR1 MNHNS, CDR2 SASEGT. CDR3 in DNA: TGTGCCAGCAGTGAAGACAGGGGGATCGGCTATGGCTACACCTTC. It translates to CASSEDRGIGYGYTF.

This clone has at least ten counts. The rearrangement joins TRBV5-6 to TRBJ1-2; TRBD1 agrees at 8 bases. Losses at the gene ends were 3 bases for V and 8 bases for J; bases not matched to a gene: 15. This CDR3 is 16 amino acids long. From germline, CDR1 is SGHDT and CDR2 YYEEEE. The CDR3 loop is CASSSNYGTGKRGYTF. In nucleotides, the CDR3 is TGTGCCAGCAGCTCTAATTATGGGACAGGCAAACGGGGCTACACCTTC.

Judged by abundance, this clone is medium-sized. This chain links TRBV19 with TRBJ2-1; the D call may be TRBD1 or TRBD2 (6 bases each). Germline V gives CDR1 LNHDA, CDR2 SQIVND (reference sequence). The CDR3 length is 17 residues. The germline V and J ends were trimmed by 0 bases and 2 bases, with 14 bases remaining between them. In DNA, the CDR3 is TGTGCCAGTAGTATAGATAATGGGGGGCATCCCTACAATGAGCAGTTCTTC. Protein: CASSIDNGGHPYNEQFF.

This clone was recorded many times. The CDR3 nucleotides are TGTGCCAGCAGCCTGGGGGGGGCTTACAATGAGCAGTTCTTC. It codes for CASSLGGAYNEQFF. The chain combines TRBV5-6 with TRBJ2-1; TRBD2 is a possible D gene (7 bases). V lost 4 bases to trimming and J lost 4 bases, with 12 bases between them. Germline V CDR1 and CDR2: SGHDT, YYEEEE. This CDR3 is 14 amino acids long. The full variable domain, completed using reference TRBV5-6 and TRBJ2-1, is DAGVTQSPTHLIKTRGQQVTLRCSPKSGHDTVSWYQQALGQGPQFIFQYYEEEERQRGNFPDRFSGHQFPNYSSELNVNALLLGDSALYLCASSLGGAYNEQFFGPGTRLTVL.

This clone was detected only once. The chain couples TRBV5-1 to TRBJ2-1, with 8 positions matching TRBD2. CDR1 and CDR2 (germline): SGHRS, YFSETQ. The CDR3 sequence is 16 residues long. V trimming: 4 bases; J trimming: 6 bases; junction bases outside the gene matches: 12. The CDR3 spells CASSREFGGDFNEQFF. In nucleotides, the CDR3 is TGCGCCAGCAGCCGGGAGTTCGGGGGGGATTTCAATGAGCAGTTCTTC.

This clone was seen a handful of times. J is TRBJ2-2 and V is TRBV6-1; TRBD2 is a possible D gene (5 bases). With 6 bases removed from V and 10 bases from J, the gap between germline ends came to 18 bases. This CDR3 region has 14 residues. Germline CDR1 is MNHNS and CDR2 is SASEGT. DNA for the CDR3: TGTGCCAGCAGCAGCGGACCGGATCATGAGGAGCTGTTTTTT. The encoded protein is CASSSGPDHEELFF.

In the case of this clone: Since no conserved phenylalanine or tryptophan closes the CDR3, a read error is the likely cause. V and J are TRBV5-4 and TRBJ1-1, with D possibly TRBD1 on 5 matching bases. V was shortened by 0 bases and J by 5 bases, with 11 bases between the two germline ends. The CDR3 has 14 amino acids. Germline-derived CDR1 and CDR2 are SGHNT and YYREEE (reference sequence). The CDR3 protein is CASSLAGGETEAFL. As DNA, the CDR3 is TGTGCCAGCAGCTTGGCTGGGGGGGAGACTGAAGCTTTCCTT.

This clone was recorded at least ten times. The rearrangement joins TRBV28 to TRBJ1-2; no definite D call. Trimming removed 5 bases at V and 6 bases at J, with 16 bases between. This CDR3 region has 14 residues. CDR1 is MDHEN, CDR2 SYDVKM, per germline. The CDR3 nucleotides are TGTGCCAGCAGTCCTAGTGCAGTAACTAATGGCTACACCTTC. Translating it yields CASSPSAVTNGYTF.

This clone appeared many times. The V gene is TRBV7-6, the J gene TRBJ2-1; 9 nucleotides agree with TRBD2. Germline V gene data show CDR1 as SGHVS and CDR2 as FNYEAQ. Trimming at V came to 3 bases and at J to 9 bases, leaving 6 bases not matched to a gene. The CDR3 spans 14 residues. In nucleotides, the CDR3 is TGTGCCAGCAGCTTGGGCGGGGGGGCTATTGAGCAGTTCTTC. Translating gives CASSLGGGAIEQFF.

The CDR3 spells CASSSTLLAGSTDTQYF. The CDR3 DNA sequence: TGCGCCAGCAGCTCGACCCTGCTAGCGGGAAGCACAGATACGCAGTATTTT. The chain recombines TRBV5-1 with TRBJ2-3, with TRBD2 matching over 9 bases. The germline V gene has CDR1 SGHRS and CDR2 YFSETQ. There are 17 residues in the CDR3. With 3 bases clipped from V and 0 bases from J, the junction kept 8 bases outside the gene matches. Full variable domain (remainder filled in from reference TRBV5-1 and TRBJ2-3): KAGVTQTPRYLIKTRGQQVTLSCSPISGHRSVSWYQQTPGQGLQFLFEYFSETQRNKGNFPGRFSGRQFSNSRSEMNVSTLELGDSALYLCASSSTLLAGSTDTQYFGPGTRLTVL.

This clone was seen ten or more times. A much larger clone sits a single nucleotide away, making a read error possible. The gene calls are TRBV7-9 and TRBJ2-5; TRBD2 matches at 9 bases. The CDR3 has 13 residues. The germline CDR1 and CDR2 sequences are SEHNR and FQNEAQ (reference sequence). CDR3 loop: CAGLAGSQGTQYF. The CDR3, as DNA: TGTGCTGGTCTAGCGGGGTCCCAAGGGACCCAGTACTTC. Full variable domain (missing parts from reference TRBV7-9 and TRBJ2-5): DTGVSQNPRHKITKRGQNVTFRCDPISEHNRLYWYRQTLGQGPEFLTYFQNEAQLEKSRLLSDRFSAERPKGSFSTLEIQRTEQGDSAMYLCAGLAGSQGTQYFGPGTRLLVL.

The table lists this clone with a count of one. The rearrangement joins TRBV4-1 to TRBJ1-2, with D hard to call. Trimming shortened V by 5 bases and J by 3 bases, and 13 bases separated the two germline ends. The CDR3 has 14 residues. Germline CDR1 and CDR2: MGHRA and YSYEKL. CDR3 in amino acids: CASSEGPGDYGYTF. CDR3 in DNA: TGCGCCAGCAGCGAAGGGCCTGGAGACTATGGCTACACCTTC.

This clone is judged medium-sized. The CDR3 DNA reads TGTGCCAGCAGTTACGGTTCAAGCGGGAGGTCATACAATGAGCAGTTCTTC. Its protein product is CASSYGSSGRSYNEQFF. This sequence joins TRBV6-6 and TRBJ2-1; 9 nucleotides match TRBD2. V lost 2 bases and J lost 4; bases outside the gene matches: 9. The CDR3 runs 17 residues. CDR1 and CDR2 (germline): MNHNY, SVGAGI (reference sequence).

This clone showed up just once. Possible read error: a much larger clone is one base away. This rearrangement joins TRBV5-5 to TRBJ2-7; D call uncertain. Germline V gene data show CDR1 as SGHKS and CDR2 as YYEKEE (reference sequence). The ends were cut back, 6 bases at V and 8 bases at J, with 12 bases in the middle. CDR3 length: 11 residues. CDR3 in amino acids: CASNFGYKQYF. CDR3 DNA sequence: TGTGCCAGCAACTTTGGGTACAAGCAGTACTTC. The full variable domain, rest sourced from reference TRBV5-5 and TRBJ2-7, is DAGVTQSPTHLIKTRGQQVTLRCSPISGHKSVSWYQQVLGQGPQFIFQYYEKEERGRGNFPDRFSARQFPNYSSELNVNALLLGDSALYLCASNFGYKQYFGPGTRLTVT.

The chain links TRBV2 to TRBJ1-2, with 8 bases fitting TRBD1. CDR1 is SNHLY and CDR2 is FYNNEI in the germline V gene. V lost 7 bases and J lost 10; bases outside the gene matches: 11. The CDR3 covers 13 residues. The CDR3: CASTRQGSDVYTF. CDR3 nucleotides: TGTGCCAGCACCCGACAGGGGTCAGATGTCTACACCTTC.

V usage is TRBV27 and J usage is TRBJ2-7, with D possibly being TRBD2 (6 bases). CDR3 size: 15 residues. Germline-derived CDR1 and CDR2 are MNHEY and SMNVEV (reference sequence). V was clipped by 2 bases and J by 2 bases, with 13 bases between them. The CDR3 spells CASSLRAGPTYEQYF. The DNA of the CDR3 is TGTGCCAGCAGTTTAAGGGCGGGGCCCACCTACGAGCAGTACTTC.

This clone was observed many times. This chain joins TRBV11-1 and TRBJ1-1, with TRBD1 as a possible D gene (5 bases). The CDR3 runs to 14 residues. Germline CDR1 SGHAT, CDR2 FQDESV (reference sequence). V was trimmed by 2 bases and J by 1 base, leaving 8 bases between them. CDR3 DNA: TGTGCCAGCAGCTTACAGGGATGGAACACTGAAGCTTTCTTT. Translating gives CASSLQGWNTEAFF. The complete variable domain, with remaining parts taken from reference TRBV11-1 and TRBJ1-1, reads EAEVAQSPRYKITEKSQAVAFWCDPISGHATLYWYRQILGQGPELLVQFQDESVVDDSQLPKDRFSAERLKGVDSTLKIQPAELGDSAMYLCASSLQGWNTEAFFGQGTRLTVV.

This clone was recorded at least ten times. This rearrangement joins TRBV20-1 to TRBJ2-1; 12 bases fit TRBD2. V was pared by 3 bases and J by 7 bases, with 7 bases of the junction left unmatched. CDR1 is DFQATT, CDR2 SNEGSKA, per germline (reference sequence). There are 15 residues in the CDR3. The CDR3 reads CSASRLAGGRNEQFF. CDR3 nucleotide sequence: TGCAGTGCTAGTCGGCTAGCGGGGGGGAGGAATGAGCAGTTCTTC.

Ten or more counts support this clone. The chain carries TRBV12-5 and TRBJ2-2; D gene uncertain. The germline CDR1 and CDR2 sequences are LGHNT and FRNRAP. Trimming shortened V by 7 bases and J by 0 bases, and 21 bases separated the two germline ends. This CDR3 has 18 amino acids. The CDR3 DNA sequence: TGTGCTAGTGCCGCAGATCAATGGGGTAGCACGAACACCGGGGAGCTGTTTTTT. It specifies CASAADQWGSTNTGELFF.

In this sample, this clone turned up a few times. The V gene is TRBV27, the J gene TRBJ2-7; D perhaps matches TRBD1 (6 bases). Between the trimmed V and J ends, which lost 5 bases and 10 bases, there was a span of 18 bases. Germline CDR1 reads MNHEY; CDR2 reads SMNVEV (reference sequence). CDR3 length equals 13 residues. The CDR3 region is CASSAAGVYYQYF. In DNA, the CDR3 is TGTGCCAGCAGTGCAGCAGGGGTGTACTATCAGTACTTC.

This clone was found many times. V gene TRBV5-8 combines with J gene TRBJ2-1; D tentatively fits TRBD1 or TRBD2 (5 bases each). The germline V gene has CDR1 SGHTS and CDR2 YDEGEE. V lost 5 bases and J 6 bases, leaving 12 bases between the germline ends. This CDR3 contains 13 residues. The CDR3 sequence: CASRFQGRNEQFF. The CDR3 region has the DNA TGTGCCAGCAGGTTCCAGGGACGCAATGAGCAGTTCTTC.